This TCR beta chain comes out of a study of CD8+ T cells in alopecia areata. V dropped 2 bases and J dropped 1 base, with 12 bases sitting between them. This CDR3 has 16 amino acids. From PBMCs, CD4+ and CD8+ T cells were sorted. This clone was picked up a small number of times. Investigators isolated RNA and reverse transcribed it into cDNA to act as the sequencing template. Sequenced by immunoSEQ multiplex PCR; TCRdb stores in-frame clones only, minus some. The sample consists of 150,000 to 200,000 clones, roughly 60% of them appearing once. This TCR came from a human donor in good health. The chain is built from TRBV23-1 and TRBJ1-5; D remains unclear. TRBV23-1 carries the ORF label, with uncertain function. Sequenced sample: CD4+ T cells sorted from blood. The CDR3 protein is CASSQHNSESNQPQHF. The CDR3 DNA sequence: TGCGCCAGCAGTCAACATAACAGCGAAAGCAATCAGCCCCAGCATTTT.